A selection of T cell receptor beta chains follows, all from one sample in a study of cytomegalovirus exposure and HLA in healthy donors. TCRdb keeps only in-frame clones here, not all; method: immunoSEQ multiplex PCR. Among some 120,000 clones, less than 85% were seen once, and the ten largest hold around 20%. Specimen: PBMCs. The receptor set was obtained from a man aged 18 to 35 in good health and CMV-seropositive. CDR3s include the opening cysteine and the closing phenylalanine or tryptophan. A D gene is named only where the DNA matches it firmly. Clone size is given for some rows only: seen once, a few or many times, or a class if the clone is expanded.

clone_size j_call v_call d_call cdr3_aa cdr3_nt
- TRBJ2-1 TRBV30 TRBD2 CAWYGGPAGFFYNEQFF TGTGCCTGGTACGGCGGGCCAGCGGGGTTTTTCTACAATGAGCAGTTCTTC
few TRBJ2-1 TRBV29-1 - CSVEGWGGASYNEQFF TGCAGCGTTGAAGGATGGGGGGGGGCGAGTTACAATGAGCAGTTCTTC
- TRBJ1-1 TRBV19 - CASSISQGINTEAFF TGTGCCAGTAGTATAAGTCAGGGGATTAACACTGAAGCTTTCTTT
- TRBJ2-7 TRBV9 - CASSVSAVTYEQYF TGTGCCAGCAGCGTATCGGCGGTCACCTACGAGCAGTACTTC
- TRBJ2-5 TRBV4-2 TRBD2 CASSQDRGGGETQYF TGTGCCAGCAGCCAAGACCGCGGGGGAGGGGAGACCCAGTACTTC
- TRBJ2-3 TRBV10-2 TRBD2 CASSTSGALSTDTQYF TGCGCCAGCAGCACTAGCGGGGCCCTAAGCACAGATACGCAGTATTTT
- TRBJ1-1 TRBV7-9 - CASSLGGANTEAFF TGTGCCAGCAGCTTAGGGGGAGCGAACACTGAAGCTTTCTTT
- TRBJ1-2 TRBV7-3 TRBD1 CASSIFGTGGPRGYTF TGTGCCAGCAGCATCTTTGGGACAGGGGGCCCACGTGGCTACACCTTC
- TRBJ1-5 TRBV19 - CASKQGSQPQHF TGTGCCAGTAAGCAAGGGAGTCAGCCCCAGCATTTT
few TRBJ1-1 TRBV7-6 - CASTGEMSTEAFF TGTGCCAGCACGGGGGAAATGTCCACTGAAGCTTTCTTT
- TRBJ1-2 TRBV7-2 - CASSLGPGSGYTF TGTGCCAGCAGCTTAGGTCCGGGATCTGGCTACACCTTC
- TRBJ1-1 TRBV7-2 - CASSFGHTNTEAFF TGTGCCAGCAGCTTCGGACATACGAACACTGAAGCTTTCTTT
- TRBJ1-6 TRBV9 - CASSVVGGTEGSPLHF TGTGCCAGCAGCGTAGTTGGAGGGACGGAAGGATCACCCCTCCACTTT
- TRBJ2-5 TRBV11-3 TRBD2 CASSPGLAGGETQYF TGTGCCAGCAGCCCCGGACTAGCGGGGGGGGAGACCCAGTACTTC
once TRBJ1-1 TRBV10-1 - CASSEGTRNTEAFF TGCGCCAGCAGTGAAGGGACAAGGAACACTGAAGCTTTCTTT
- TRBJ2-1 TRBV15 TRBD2 CATSRDGTSGGGYNEQFF TGTGCCACCAGCAGGGATGGGACTAGCGGGGGGGGCTACAATGAGCAGTTCTTC
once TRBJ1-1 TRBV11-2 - CASSLEQWANSEAFF TGTGCCAGCAGCTTAGAGCAGTGGGCAAACTCTGAAGCTTTCTTT
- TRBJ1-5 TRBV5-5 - CASSLGTVSNQPQHF TGTGCCAGCAGCTTGGGGACAGTTAGCAATCAGCCCCAGCATTTT